One and the same sample provided the 27 T cell receptor beta chains below, sequenced in a study of blood T cells in healthy people across ages. Then a second PCR, running about 6 to 12 cycles, was carried out with a sample-barcoded 5' primer and a J-beta primer mix. TCRdb reanalysed the 5' RACE reads using MiXCR and keeps one entry per CDR3 protein. The sample records 380,000 or so distinct CDR3 sequences, approximately 47% being singletons. The specimen was blood. These receptor sequences come from a man in his sixties in good health.

The gene calls are TRBV7-2 and TRBJ2-7, with 12 bases lining up with TRBD2. V was clipped by 6 bases and J by 4 bases; unmatched bases: 13. The germline gives CDR1 SGHTA, CDR2 FQGNSA. The CDR3 loop spans 17 amino acids. This chain's CDR3 is CASSPRLAGELRYEQYF. The CDR3 DNA reads TGTGCCAGCAGTCCTAGACTAGCGGGGGAGTTACGGTACGAGCAGTACTTC.

The V call is TRBV28, the J call TRBJ2-7; D is undetermined. The CDR3 is 13 amino acids. The ends were cut back, 7 bases at V and 0 bases at J, with 10 bases in the middle. The germline V gene encodes CDR1 MDHEN and CDR2 SYDVKM. In DNA form, the CDR3 reads TGTGCCAGCACCTTGAGCAACTCCTACGAGCAGTACTTC. Protein: CASTLSNSYEQYF.

This clonotype has just a few counts. The V call is TRBV11-2, the J call TRBJ2-5, with TRBD2 matching over 14 bases. Germline V CDR1 and CDR2: SGHAT, FQNNGV. CDR3 length: 14 residues. The junction had 9 bases not matched to a gene; V was cut back by 7 bases and J by 11 bases. In nucleotides, the CDR3 is TGTGCCAGCAATCCGGGACTAGCGGGAGTAGAGCAGTACTTC. Translated: CASNPGLAGVEQYF. Looking up the rest from reference TRBV11-2 and TRBJ2-5 gives the full variable domain: EAGVAQSPRYKIIEKRQSVAFWCNPISGHATLYWYQQILGQGPKLLIQFQNNGVVDDSQLPKDRFSAERLKGVDSTLKIQPAKLEDSAVYLCASNPGLAGVEQYFGPGTRLLVL.

The chain couples TRBV3-1 to TRBJ2-3, with D perhaps TRBD1 or TRBD2 (6 bases each). Trimming took off 4 bases at V and 1 base at J, with 15 bases between the two ends. This CDR3 region has 16 residues. Looked up from germline, CDR1 is LGHDT and CDR2 is YNNKEL (reference sequence). Written as DNA, the CDR3 is TGTGCCAGCAGCCGGTCGGTCGGGGGCGGCACAGATACGCAGTATTTT. Translation gives CASSRSVGGGTDTQYF.

In its sample, this clonotype was seen many times. With a much larger clone just one base away, this may be a read error. The chain combines TRBV29-1 with TRBJ2-1; D may be TRBD2 (5 bases). The J call is uncertain, as TRBJ2-7 better fits the DNA end. The CDR3 is made up of 14 amino acids. Per the germline V gene, CDR1 is SQVTM and CDR2 is ANQGSEA. The CDR3 sequence is CSVQRYLSYNEQYF. The CDR3 DNA is TGCAGCGTTCAGCGGTACCTCTCCTACAATGAGCAGTACTTC.

CDR3 nucleotide sequence: TGCAGTGTCCCCCTGTTCAGTCTTCACGAGCAGTACTTC. Its translation: CSVPLFSLHEQYF. This chain uses TRBV20-1 with TRBJ2-5, with D unresolved. Gene TRBJ2-7 matches the end of the DNA better, so the J call may be wrong. The CDR3 runs 13 residues. Germline V CDR1 and CDR2: DFQATT, SNEGSKA (reference sequence).

This clonotype was seen a few times. The J gene is TRBJ2-1, the V gene TRBV21-1. TRBV21-1 is a documented pseudogene. The CDR3 has 19 residues. CDR3 nucleotide sequence: TGTGCCAGCAGCAAACGCAGTGCGCCGGCTCGGGACTCCTACAATGAGCAGTTCTTC. Protein: CASSKRSAPARDSYNEQFF.

This clonotype turned up a few times. The chain has TRBV28 and TRBJ2-7, with 7 bases that match TRBD2. The CDR3 loop spans 14 amino acids. V lost 1 base to trimming and J lost 3 bases; unmatched junction nucleotides: 3. Germline-derived CDR1 and CDR2 are MDHEN and SYDVKM. The CDR3 spells CASSLYRGDYEQYF. The CDR3 region has the DNA TGTGCCAGCAGTTTATACCGGGGGGACTACGAGCAGTACTTC.

This sequence joins TRBV7-9 and TRBJ2-5; no definite D call. This CDR3 has 10 residues. The germline V gene encodes CDR1 SEHNR and CDR2 FQNEAQ (reference sequence). Trimming left V 8 bases short and J 7 bases short, with 8 bases between. The CDR3 DNA is TGTGCCAGCGGCCAGCGGACCCAGTACTTC. It encodes CASGQRTQYF.

V usage is TRBV6-1 and J usage is TRBJ1-2; TRBD1 agrees at 7 bases. The CDR3 covers 15 residues. Trimming removed 2 bases from V and 6 bases from J; junction bases left unmatched: 9. Germline values: CDR1 MNHNS, CDR2 SASEGT. CDR3 region: CASSEQSIGTDGYTF. CDR3 nucleotide sequence: TGTGCCAGCAGTGAACAGAGTATAGGGACAGATGGCTACACCTTC.

The chain has TRBV20-1 and TRBJ1-2; TRBD1 agrees at 9 bases. Trimming took 4 bases from V and 8 from J; bases not matched to a gene: 8. Germline V gives CDR1 DFQATT, CDR2 SNEGSKA (reference sequence). The CDR3 has 13 residues. The CDR3 nucleotides read TGCAGTGCTACGGGACAGGGAGTGGGCGGCTACACCTTC. This codes for CSATGQGVGGYTF.

This chain links TRBV6-5 with TRBJ2-4; D may correspond to TRBD1 or TRBD2 (5 bases each). The V gene's germline CDR1 is MNHEY and CDR2 SVGAGI. Trimming pared 4 bases from V and 3 bases from J, leaving 16 bases between. The CDR3 totals 16 residues. CDR3 in amino acids: CASSSPDGTGKNIQYF. For the CDR3, the DNA is TGTGCCAGCAGTTCTCCAGACGGGACGGGCAAAAACATTCAGTACTTC.

Note on this clonotype: One end of the junction fails to match germline, which may point to a read error. The rearrangement links TRBV7-2 to TRBJ2-3, with TRBD1 as a possible D gene (7 bases). Germline-derived CDR1 and CDR2 are SGHTA and FQGNSA. The CDR3 length is 16 residues. CDR3 DNA sequence: TGTGCCAGCAGCTTAAGGTCAGGGGGGAGCAATCAGCCCCGGCATTTT. Its translation is CASSLRSGGSNQPRHF.

This clonotype was seen repeatedly, ten times or more. The chain joins TRBV29-1 to TRBJ2-1, with 11 bases fitting TRBD1. CDR3 size: 14 residues. Germline CDR1 is SQVTM and CDR2 is ANQGSEA. The V gene end was trimmed by 6 bases and the J gene end by 5 bases; junction bases not matched to a gene: 6. The CDR3 sequence is CSVRDRGFDNEQFF. The CDR3 DNA is TGCAGCGTCCGGGACAGGGGGTTCGACAATGAGCAGTTCTTC.

The chain's CDR3 is CASSQGTINTEAFF. The CDR3 nucleotides read TGTGCCAGCAGCCAAGGAACCATAAACACTGAAGCTTTCTTT. V and J are TRBV4-2 and TRBJ1-1; unclear D gene. V was cut by 1 base and J by 2 bases, with 8 bases left in between. This CDR3 region has 14 residues. Germline CDR1 LGHNA, CDR2 YNFKEQ.

The rearrangement links TRBV18 to TRBJ2-6, with 9 bases lining up with TRBD2. Germline lookup yields CDR1 KGHSH and CDR2 LQKENI. There are 17 residues in the CDR3. V shed 3 bases, J shed 0 bases, and the junction held 3 bases outside the gene matches. CDR3 nucleotides: TGTGCCAGCTCACCTGCTAGCGGGGCCTCTGGGGCCAACGTCCTGACTTTC. This gives the protein CASSPASGASGANVLTF.

This clonotype was observed many times. V is TRBV7-2 and J is TRBJ2-3; TRBD2 aligns across 9 bases. This CDR3 spans 14 amino acids. CDR1 and CDR2 (germline): SGHTA, FQGNSA. Trimming cost V 5 bases and J 5 bases; bases outside gene matches: 5. CDR3 in amino acids: CASSLSGGEDTQYF. The CDR3 DNA reads TGTGCCAGCAGCCTTAGCGGGGGAGAAGATACGCAGTATTTT.

This chain uses TRBV7-2 with TRBJ2-4; 8 bases align to TRBD2. TRBJ2-5 matches the DNA end more closely, so the J call is doubtful. The CDR3 loop spans 15 amino acids. Germline values: CDR1 SGHTA, CDR2 FQGNSA. The CDR3, as DNA: TGTGCCAGCAGCTTAAAGCGGGGGATCCAAGAGACCCAGTACTTC. It yields the protein CASSLKRGIQETQYF.

The CDR3 sequence: CASSTSGTGKETQYF. As DNA, the CDR3 is TGTGCCAGCAGCACGTCCGGGACAGGGAAAGAGACCCAGTACTTC. The chain combines TRBV9 with TRBJ2-5, with 9 bases identical to TRBD1. The CDR3 totals 15 residues. The junction had 7 bases not matched to a gene; V was cut back by 4 bases and J by 3 bases. CDR1 SGDLS and CDR2 YYNGEE come from the germline V gene.

J is TRBJ2-5 and V is TRBV15, with 10 bases matching TRBD2. The V and J ends lost 4 bases and 11 bases, in that order; junction bases with no gene match: 16. CDR1 LNHNV and CDR2 YYDKDF come from the germline V gene (reference sequence). The CDR3 runs to 16 residues. The CDR3 bases are TGTGCCACCAGCAAAGATCCGCCTAGCGGGGGATACGGGCAGTACTTC. It encodes CATSKDPPSGGYGQYF. The full variable domain, rest sourced from reference TRBV15 and TRBJ2-5, is DAMVIQNPRYQVTQFGKPVTLSCSQTLNHNVMYWYQQKSSQAPKLLFHYYDKDFNNEADTPDNFQSRRPNTSFCFLDIRSPGLGDTAMYLCATSKDPPSGGYGQYFGPGTRLLVL.

This clonotype was counted a few times. The chain recombines TRBV30 with TRBJ1-2; D is uncertain. CDR1 and CDR2 (germline): GTSNPN, SVGIG (reference sequence). This CDR3 is built from 17 residues. Trimming pared 1 base from V and 1 base from J, leaving 19 bases between. This CDR3 is CAWSGRTLVLLNYGYTF. The CDR3 DNA reads as TGTGCCTGGAGTGGCAGGACCCTCGTTCTCCTTAACTATGGCTACACCTTC.

The rearrangement uses TRBV7-6 and TRBJ2-1, with TRBD2 as a possible D gene (5 bases). V was clipped by 0 bases and J by 10 bases, with 22 bases between them. Looked up from germline, CDR1 is SGHVS and CDR2 is FNYEAQ. This CDR3 has 17 amino acids. The CDR3 sequence is CASSLAGVGSSSYEQFF. As DNA, the CDR3 is TGTGCCAGCAGCTTAGCCGGCGTGGGGAGTTCCTCCTACGAGCAGTTCTTC. The complete variable domain, with remaining parts taken from reference TRBV7-6 and TRBJ2-1, reads GAGVSQSPRYKVTKRGQDVALRCDPISGHVSLYWYRQALGQGPEFLTYFNYEAQQDKSGLPNDRFSAERPEGSISTLTIQRTEQRDSAMYRCASSLAGVGSSSYEQFFGPGTRLTVL.

The chain combines TRBV4-2 with TRBJ1-6; D gene unclear. V dropped 0 bases and J dropped 18 bases, with 18 bases sitting between them. CDR3 size: 14 residues. The germline V gene has CDR1 LGHNA and CDR2 YNFKEQ. The CDR3 bases are TGTGCCAGCAGCCAAGAGGCGTTACAGCCTCTTCCCCACTTT. Translated, it gives CASSQEALQPLPHF.

This clonotype was counted between two and nine times. The rearrangement links TRBV4-3 to TRBJ2-1; a weak D match, TRBD2 (6 bases). The V gene lost 0 bases and the J gene lost 4 bases, with 16 bases spanning the gap. The germline CDR1 and CDR2 sequences are LGHNA and YSLEER. CDR3 size: 17 residues. CDR3 DNA sequence: TGCGCCAGCAGCCAAGATCGGAGTAGCGGAGTATACAATGAGCAGTTCTTC. Encoded protein: CASSQDRSSGVYNEQFF.

The chain has TRBV20-1 and TRBJ2-5, with 12 bases fitting TRBD2. The V gene's germline CDR1 is DFQATT and CDR2 SNEGSKA (reference sequence). V shed 6 bases, J shed 1 base, and the junction held 6 bases outside the gene matches. The CDR3 is 15 residues long. CDR3 sequence: CSARTSGRRQETQYF. In DNA, the CDR3 is TGCAGTGCCAGAACTAGCGGGAGGCGCCAAGAGACCCAGTACTTC.

This clonotype has just a few counts. DNA of the CDR3: TGTGCCAGCAGCTTCGGCCCGGAGACCCAGTACTTC. Protein: CASSFGPETQYF. The chain links TRBV7-2 to TRBJ2-5, with D uncertain. Trimming pared 3 bases from V and 5 bases from J, leaving 7 bases between. The CDR3 length is 12 residues. Germline CDR1 is SGHTA and CDR2 is FQGNSA.

The DNA of the CDR3 is TGTGCCAGCAATGGGGCTCAGGCCTACGAGCAGTACTTC. This codes for CASNGAQAYEQYF. V is TRBV28 and J is TRBJ2-7, with TRBD1 as a possible D gene (5 bases). Trimming took off 7 bases at V and 2 bases at J, with 12 bases between the two ends. CDR1 is MDHEN and CDR2 is SYDVKM in the germline V gene. This CDR3 has 13 residues.